This T cell receptor (beta chain) was captured in a study of T cells after yellow fever vaccination. Study details: Low-cell-number fractions were prepared with SMART-Seq v4 Ultra Low Input. Whole-study results and caveats: The study noted that FACS-sorted repertoires could contain abundant clonotypes contaminating from the bulk population. Post-booster reappearance was seen for most primary-vaccination clones (about 96% CD4, 85% to 90% CD8).

Universal primer sites and UMIs were introduced during 5'RACE template-switching synthesis of TCR cDNA. TCRdb processed the 5' RACE reads anew with MiXCR; each CDR3 protein has one entry. The data contain some 400,000 distinct CDR3 sequences, approximately 5.7% of them singletons. Germline CDR1 is LGHNA and CDR2 is YSLEER. The CDR3 consists of 16 residues. V shed 0 bases and J shed 3 bases, with 12 bases lying between them. This clonotype was counted a few times. Its antigen is unidentified. Here the sequenced sample was PBMCs, taken 5 days after the yellow fever booster vaccination. The sequence came from a man younger than 40 who received the YFV17D yellow fever vaccine. The chain has TRBV4-3 and TRBJ1-5; D uncertain. The CDR3 sequence is CASSQDLGQANQPQHF. CDR3 bases: TGCGCCAGCAGCCAAGATTTAGGGCAGGCCAATCAGCCCCAGCATTTT.